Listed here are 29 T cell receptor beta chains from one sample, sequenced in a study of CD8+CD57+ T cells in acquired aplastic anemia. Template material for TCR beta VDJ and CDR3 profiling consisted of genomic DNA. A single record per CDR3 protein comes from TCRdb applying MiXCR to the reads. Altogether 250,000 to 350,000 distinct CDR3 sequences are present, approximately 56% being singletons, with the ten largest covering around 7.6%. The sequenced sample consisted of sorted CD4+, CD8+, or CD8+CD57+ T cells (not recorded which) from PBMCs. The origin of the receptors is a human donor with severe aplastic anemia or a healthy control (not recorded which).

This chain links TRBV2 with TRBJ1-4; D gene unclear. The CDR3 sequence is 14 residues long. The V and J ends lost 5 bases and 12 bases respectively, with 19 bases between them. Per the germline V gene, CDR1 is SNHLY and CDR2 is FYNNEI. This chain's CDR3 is CASSFVGVREELFF. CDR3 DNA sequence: TGTGCCAGCAGTTTCGTAGGCGTTCGGGAAGAACTGTTTTTT. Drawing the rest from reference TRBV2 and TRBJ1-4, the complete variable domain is EPEVTQTPSHQVTQMGQEVILRCVPISNHLYFYWYRQILGQKVEFLVSFYNNEISEKSEIFDDQFSVERPDGSNFTLKIRSTKLEDSAMYFCASSFVGVREELFFGSGTQLSVL.

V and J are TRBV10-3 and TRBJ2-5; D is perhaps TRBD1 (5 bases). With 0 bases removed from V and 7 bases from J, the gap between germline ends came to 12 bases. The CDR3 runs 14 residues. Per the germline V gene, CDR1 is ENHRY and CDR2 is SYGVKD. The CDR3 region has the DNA TGTGCCATCAGTGAGTCGGCAGGGAAGGTGACCCAGTACTTC. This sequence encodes CAISESAGKVTQYF.

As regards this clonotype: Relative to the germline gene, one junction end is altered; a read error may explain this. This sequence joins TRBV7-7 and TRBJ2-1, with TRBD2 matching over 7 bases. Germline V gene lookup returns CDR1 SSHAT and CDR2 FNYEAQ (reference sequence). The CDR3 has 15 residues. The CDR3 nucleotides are TGTGCTAGCAGCTTAGACCGGGGGGACTACAATGAGCAGTTCTTC. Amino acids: CASSLDRGDYNEQFF.

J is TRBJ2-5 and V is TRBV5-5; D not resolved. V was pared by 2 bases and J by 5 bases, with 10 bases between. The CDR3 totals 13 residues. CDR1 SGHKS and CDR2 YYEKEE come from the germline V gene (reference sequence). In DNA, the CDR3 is TGTGCCAGCAGCTTAGCGATGTTGGAGACCCAGTACTTC. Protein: CASSLAMLETQYF.

The CDR3 nucleotides read TGTGCCAGCCTCGGGACAGGGAGAGCCTACGAGCAGTACTTC. It yields the protein CASLGTGRAYEQYF. V usage is TRBV6-6 and J usage is TRBJ2-7, with 9 bases identical to TRBD1. This CDR3 spans 14 amino acids. Losses at the gene ends were 8 bases for V and 2 bases for J; bases not matched to a gene: 7. Germline V gives CDR1 MNHNY, CDR2 SVGAGI (reference sequence).

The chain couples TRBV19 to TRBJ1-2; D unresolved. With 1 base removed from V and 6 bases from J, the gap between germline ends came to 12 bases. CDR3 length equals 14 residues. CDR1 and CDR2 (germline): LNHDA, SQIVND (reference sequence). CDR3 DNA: TGTGCCAGTAGTATAGGTACATCGATCGATGGCTACACCTTC. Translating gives CASSIGTSIDGYTF.

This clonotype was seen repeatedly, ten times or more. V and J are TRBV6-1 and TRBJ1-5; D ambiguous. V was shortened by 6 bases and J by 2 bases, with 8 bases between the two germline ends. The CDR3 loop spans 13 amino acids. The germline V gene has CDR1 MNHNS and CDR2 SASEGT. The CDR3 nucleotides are TGTGCCAGCAGGGTACACCGCAATCAGCCCCAGCATTTT. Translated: CASRVHRNQPQHF.

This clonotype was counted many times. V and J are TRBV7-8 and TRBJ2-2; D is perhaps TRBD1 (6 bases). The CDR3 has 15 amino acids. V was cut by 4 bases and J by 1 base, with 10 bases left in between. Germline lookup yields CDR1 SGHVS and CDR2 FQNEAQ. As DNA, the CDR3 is TGTGCCAGCAGCTCTAGGGGACAGAACACCGGGGAGCTGTTTTTT. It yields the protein CASSSRGQNTGELFF.

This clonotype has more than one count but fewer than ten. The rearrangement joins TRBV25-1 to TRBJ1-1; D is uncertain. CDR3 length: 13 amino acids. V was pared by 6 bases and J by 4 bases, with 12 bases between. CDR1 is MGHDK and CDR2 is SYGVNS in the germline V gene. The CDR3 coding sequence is TGTGCCAGCAGGAGAGGGCCGGTCACTGAAGCTTTCTTT. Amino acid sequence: CASRRGPVTEAFF.

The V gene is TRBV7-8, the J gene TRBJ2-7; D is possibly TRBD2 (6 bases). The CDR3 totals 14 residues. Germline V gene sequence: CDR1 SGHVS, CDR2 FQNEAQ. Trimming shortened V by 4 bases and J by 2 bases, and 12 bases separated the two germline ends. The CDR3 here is CASSYRLGAYEQYF. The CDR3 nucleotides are TGTGCCAGCAGCTACCGACTAGGAGCCTACGAGCAGTACTTC.

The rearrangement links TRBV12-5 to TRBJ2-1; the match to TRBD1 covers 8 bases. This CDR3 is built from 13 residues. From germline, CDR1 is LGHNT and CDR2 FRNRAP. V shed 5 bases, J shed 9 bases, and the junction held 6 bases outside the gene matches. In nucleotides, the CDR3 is TGTGCTAGTGGTAAGACAGGGGACGGTGAGCAGTTCTTC. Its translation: CASGKTGDGEQFF.

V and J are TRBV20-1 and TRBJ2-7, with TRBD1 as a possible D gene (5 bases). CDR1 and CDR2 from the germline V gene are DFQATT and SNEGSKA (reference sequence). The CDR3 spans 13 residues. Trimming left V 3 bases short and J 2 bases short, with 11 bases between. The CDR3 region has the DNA TGCAGTGCTAGGCGACAGACGGCCTACGAGCAGTACTTC. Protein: CSARRQTAYEQYF.

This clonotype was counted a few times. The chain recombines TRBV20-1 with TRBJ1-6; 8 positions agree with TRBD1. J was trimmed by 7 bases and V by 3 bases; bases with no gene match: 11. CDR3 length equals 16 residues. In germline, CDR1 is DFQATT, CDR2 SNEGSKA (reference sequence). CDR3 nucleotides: TGCAGTGCTAGGAGACAGGGGTTTATAGGGAATTCACCCCTCCACTTT. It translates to CSARRQGFIGNSPLHF.

The CDR3, as DNA: TGTGCCAGCAGTGAAGAGATAGTGGATGAGCAGTTCTTC. It is translated as CASSEEIVDEQFF. The V and J genes are TRBV7-2 and TRBJ2-1, with D unclear. Germline CDR1 is SGHTA and CDR2 is FQGNSA. The CDR3 runs 13 residues. V lost 6 bases and J lost 8, with 14 bases in between.

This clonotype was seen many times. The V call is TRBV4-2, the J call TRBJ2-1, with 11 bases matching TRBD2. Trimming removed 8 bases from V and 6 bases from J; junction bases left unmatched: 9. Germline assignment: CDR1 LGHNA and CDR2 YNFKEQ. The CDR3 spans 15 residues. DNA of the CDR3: TGTGCCAGCGATAAGGTAGCGGGGGGGGTCAATGAGCAGTTCTTC. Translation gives CASDKVAGGVNEQFF.

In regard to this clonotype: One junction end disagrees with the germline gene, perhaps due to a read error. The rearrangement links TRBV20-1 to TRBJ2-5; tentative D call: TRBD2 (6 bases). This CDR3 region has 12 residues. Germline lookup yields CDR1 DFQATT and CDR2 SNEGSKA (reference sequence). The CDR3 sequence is CSATSGSENQYF. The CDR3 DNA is TGCAGTGCTACCAGCGGGTCAGAGAACCAGTACTTC.

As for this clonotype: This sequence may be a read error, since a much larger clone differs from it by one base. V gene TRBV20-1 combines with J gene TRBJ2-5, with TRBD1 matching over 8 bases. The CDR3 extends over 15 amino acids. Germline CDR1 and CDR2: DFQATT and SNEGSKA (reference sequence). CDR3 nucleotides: TGCAGTGCTAGAGATCCGGCAGGGGGCCGAGAGACCCGGTACTTC. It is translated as CSARDPAGGRETRYF.

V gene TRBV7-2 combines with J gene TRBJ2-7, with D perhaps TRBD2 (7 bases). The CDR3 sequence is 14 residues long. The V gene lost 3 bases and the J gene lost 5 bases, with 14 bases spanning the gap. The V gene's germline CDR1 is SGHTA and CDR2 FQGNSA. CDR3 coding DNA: TGTGCCAGCAGCTTCGGGGGCGGGAGCAACGAGCAGTACTTC. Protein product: CASSFGGGSNEQYF.

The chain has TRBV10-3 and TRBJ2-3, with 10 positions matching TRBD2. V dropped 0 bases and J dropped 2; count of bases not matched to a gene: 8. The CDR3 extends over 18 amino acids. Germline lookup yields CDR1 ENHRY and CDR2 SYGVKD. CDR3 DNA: TGTGCCATCAGTGAGTCTGCTAGCGGGGGCTTTTACACAGATACGCAGTATTTT. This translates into CAISESASGGFYTDTQYF.

The CDR3: CATSDASAGGFGNEQFF. In nucleotides, the CDR3 is TGTGCCACCAGTGATGCCTCAGCGGGAGGTTTTGGCAATGAGCAGTTCTTC. This chain connects TRBV24-1 to TRBJ2-1; 9 bases are a match to TRBD2. Germline lookup yields CDR1 KGHDR and CDR2 SFDVKD. The CDR3 is 17 residues long. Trimming took 3 bases from V and 6 from J; bases not matched to a gene: 11.

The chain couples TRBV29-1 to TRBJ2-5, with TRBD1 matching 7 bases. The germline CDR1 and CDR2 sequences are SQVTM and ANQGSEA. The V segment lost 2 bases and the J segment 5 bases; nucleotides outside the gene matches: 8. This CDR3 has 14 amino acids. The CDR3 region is CSVEPDRVRETQYF. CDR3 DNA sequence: TGCAGCGTTGAACCCGACAGGGTGCGGGAGACCCAGTACTTC.

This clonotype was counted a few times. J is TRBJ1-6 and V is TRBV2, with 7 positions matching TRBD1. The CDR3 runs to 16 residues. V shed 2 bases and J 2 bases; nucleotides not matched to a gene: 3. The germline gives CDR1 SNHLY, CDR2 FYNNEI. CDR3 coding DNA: TGTGCCAGCAGTGAAAAGGGGGCGACCTATAATTCACCCCTCCACTTT. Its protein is CASSEKGATYNSPLHF. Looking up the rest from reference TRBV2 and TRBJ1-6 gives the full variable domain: EPEVTQTPSHQVTQMGQEVILRCVPISNHLYFYWYRQILGQKVEFLVSFYNNEISEKSEIFDDQFSVERPDGSNFTLKIRSTKLEDSAMYFCASSEKGATYNSPLHFGNGTRLTVT.

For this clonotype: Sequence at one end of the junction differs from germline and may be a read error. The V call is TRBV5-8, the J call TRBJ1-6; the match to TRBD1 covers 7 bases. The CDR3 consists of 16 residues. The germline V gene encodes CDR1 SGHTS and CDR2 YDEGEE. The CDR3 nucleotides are TGTGCCAGCAGCTTCCTGACAGGGACGCCTAATTCATCCCTCCACTTT. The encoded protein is CASSFLTGTPNSSLHF. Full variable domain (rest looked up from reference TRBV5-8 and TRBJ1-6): EAGVTQSPTHLIKTRGQQATLRCSPISGHTSVYWYQQALGLGLQFLLWYDEGEERNRGNFPPRFSGRQFPNYSSELNVNALELEDSALYLCASSFLTGTPNSSLHFGNGTRLTVT.

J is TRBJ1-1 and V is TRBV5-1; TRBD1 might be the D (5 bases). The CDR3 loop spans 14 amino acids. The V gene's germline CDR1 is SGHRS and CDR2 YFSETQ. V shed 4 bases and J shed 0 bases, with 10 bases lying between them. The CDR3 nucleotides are TGCGCCAGCAGCGGTCAGGACATGAACACTGAAGCTTTCTTT. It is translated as CASSGQDMNTEAFF. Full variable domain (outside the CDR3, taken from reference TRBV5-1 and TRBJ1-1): KAGVTQTPRYLIKTRGQQVTLSCSPISGHRSVSWYQQTPGQGLQFLFEYFSETQRNKGNFPGRFSGRQFSNSRSEMNVSTLELGDSALYLCASSGQDMNTEAFFGQGTRLTVV.

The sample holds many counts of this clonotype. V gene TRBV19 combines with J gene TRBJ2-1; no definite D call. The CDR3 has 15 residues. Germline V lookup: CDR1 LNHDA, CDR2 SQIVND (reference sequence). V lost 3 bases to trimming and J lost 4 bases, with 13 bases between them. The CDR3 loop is CASSMSSNGYNEQFF. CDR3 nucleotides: TGTGCCAGTAGTATGAGCAGCAATGGGTACAATGAGCAGTTCTTC.

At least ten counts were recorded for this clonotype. CDR3 residues: CASSLGARAEAFF. Written as DNA, the CDR3 is TGTGCCAGCAGCTTAGGGGCCCGAGCTGAAGCTTTCTTT. The chain has TRBV11-3 and TRBJ1-1, with unresolved D. CDR1 SGHNT and CDR2 YENEEA come from the germline V gene. The V and J ends lost 1 base and 6 bases respectively, with 9 bases between them. The CDR3 runs to 13 residues.

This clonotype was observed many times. CDR3 residues: CASSSRSSGGQDTQYF. As DNA, the CDR3 is TGTGCCAGCAGCTCTCGGAGTAGCGGGGGTCAAGATACGCAGTATTTT. The chain carries TRBV9 and TRBJ2-3; 9 bases map to TRBD2. Unmatched junction bases numbered 11, after V lost 4 bases and J lost 5 bases. Germline CDR1 SGDLS, CDR2 YYNGEE. CDR3 length equals 16 residues.

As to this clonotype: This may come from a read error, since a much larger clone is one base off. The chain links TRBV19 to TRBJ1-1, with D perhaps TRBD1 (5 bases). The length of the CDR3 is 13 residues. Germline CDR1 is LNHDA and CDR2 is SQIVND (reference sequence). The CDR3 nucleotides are TGTGCCAGAAGTACCCACGGGGCTTGGGAAGCTTTCTTT. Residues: CARSTHGAWEAFF. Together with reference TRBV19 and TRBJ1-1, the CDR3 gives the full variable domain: DGGITQSPKYLFRKEGQNVTLSCEQNLNHDAMYWYRQDPGQGLRLIYYSQIVNDFQKGDIAEGYSVSREKKESFPLTVTSAQKNPTAFYLCARSTHGAWEAFFGQGTRLTVV.

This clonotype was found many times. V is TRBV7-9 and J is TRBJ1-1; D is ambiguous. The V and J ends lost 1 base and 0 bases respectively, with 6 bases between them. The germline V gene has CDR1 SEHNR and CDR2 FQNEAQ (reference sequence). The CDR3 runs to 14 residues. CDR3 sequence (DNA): TGTGCCAGCAGCTTAGAACAGTTGAACACTGAAGCTTTCTTT. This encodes CASSLEQLNTEAFF.